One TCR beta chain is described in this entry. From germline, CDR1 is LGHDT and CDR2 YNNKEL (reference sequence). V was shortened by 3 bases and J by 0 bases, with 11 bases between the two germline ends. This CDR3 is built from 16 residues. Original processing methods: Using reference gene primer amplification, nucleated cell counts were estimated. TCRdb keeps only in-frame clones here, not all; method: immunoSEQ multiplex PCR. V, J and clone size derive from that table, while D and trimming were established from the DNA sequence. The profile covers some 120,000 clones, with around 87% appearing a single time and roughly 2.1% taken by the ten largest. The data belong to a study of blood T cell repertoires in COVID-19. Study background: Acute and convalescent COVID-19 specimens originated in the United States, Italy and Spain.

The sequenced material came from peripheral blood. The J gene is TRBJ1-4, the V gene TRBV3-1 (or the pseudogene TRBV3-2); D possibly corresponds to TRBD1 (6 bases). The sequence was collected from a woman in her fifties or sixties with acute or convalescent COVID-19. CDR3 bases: TGTGCCAGCAGCCAGGCAGGGGCCGCAACTAATGAAAAACTGTTTTTT. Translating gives CASSQAGAATNEKLFF.